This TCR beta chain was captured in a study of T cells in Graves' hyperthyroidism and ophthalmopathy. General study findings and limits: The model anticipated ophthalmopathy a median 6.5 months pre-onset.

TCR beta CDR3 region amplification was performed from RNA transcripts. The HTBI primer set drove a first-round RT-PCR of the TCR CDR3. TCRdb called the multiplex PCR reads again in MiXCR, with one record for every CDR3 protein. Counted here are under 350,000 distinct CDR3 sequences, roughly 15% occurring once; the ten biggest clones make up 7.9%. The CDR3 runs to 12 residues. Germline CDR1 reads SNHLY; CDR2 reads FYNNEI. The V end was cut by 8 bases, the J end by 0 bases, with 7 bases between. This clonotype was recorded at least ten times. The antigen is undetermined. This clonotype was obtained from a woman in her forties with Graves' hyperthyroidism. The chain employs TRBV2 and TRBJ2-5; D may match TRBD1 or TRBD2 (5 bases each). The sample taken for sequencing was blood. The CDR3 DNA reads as TGTGCCAGCCAGGGACACCAAGAGACCCAGTACTTC. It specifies CASQGHQETQYF. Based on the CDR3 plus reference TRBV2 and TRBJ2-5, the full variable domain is EPEVTQTPSHQVTQMGQEVILRCVPISNHLYFYWYRQILGQKVEFLVSFYNNEISEKSEIFDDQFSVERPDGSNFTLKIRSTKLEDSAMYFCASQGHQETQYFGPGTRLLVL.